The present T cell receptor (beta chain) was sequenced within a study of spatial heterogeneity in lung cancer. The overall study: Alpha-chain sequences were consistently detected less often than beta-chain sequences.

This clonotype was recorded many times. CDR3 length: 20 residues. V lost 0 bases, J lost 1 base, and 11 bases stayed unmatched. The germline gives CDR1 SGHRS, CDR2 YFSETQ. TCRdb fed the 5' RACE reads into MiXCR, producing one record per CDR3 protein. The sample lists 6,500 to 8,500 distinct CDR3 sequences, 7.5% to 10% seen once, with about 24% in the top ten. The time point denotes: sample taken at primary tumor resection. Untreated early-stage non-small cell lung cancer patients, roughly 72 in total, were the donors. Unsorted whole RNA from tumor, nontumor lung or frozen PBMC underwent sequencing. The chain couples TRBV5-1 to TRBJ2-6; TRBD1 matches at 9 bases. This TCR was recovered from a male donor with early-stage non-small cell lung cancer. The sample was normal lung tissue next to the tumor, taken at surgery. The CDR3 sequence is CASSLGLGTGMGSGANVLTF. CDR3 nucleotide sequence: TGCGCCAGCAGCTTGGGCCTTGGGACAGGGATGGGGTCTGGGGCCAACGTCCTGACTTTC.